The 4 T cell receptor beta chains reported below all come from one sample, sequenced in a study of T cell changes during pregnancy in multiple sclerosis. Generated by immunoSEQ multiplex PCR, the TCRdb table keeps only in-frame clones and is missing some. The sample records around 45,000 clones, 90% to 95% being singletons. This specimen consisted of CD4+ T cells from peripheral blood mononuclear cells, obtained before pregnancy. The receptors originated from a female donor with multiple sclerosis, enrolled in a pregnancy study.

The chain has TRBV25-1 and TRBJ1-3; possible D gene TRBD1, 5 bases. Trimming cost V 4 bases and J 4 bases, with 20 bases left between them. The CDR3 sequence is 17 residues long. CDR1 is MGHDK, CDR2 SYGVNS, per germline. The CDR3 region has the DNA TGTGCCAGCAGTGTCCGACCGTGGGGCGCGGAGGGAAACACCATATATTTT. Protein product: CASSVRPWGAEGNTIYF. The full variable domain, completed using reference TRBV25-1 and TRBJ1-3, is EADIYQTPRYLVIGTGKKITLECSQTMGHDKMYWYQQDPGMELHLIHYSYGVNSTEKGDLSSESTVSRIRTEHFPLTLESARPSHTSQYLCASSVRPWGAEGNTIYFGEGSWLTVV.

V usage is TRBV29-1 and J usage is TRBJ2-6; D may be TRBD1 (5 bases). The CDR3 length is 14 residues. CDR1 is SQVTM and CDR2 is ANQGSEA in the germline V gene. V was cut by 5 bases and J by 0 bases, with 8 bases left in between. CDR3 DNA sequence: TGCAGCGTTAGGGGAAGCTCTGGGGCCAACGTCCTGACTTTC. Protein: CSVRGSSGANVLTF.

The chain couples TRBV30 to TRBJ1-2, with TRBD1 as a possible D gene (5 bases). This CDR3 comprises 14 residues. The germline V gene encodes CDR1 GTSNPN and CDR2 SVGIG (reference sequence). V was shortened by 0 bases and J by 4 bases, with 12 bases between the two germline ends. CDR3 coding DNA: TGTGCCTGGAGTGTTTCCGGGGGGATCTATGGCTACACCTTC. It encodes CAWSVSGGIYGYTF.

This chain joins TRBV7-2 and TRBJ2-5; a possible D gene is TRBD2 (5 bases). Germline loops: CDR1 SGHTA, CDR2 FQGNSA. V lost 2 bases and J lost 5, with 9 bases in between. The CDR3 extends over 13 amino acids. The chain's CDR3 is CASSLKRWETQYF. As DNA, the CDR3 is TGTGCCAGCAGCTTAAAGCGGTGGGAGACCCAGTACTTC. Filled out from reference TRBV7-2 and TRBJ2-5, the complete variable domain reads GAGVSQSPSNKVTEKGKDVELRCDPISGHTALYWYRQSLGQGLEFLIYFQGNSAPDKSGLPSDRFSAERTGGSVSTLTIQRTQQEDSAVYLCASSLKRWETQYFGPGTRLLVL.